This TCR beta chain was found in a study of blood T cell repertoires in COVID-19. As for the study in general: Material from acute and convalescent COVID-19 was sourced from the United States, Italy and Spain. PBMCs, B-cell-depleted T cells, or T cells provided the cDNA or gDNA that made up the material.

In germline, CDR1 is LGHNA, CDR2 YSLEER. V lost 5 bases, J lost 2 bases, and 8 bases lay in between. The CDR3 spans 13 residues. This clone has only a few counts. Using immunoSEQ multiplex PCR, the repertoire was profiled, and TCRdb retains in-frame clones only, with some absent. Among around 130,000 clones listed, approximately 84% were seen once. Sequencing used peripheral blood. The TCR comes from a woman aged 80 or over with acute or convalescent COVID-19. The gene calls are TRBV4-3 and TRBJ2-3; tentative D call: TRBD2 (6 bases). The CDR3 protein is CASSAGLTDTQYF. DNA for the CDR3: TGCGCCAGCAGCGCGGGGCTCACAGATACGCAGTATTTT.